This TCR beta chain is drawn from a study of blood T cell repertoires in COVID-19. About the research overall: Samples came from the United States, Italy and Spain, spanning acute and convalescent COVID-19. Sources were T cells, B-cell-depleted T cells, or PBMCs; the material itself was cDNA or gDNA.

The CDR3 is made up of 18 amino acids. Trimming stripped 0 bases from V and 0 bases from J, with 15 bases between. Germline V CDR1 and CDR2: SGHNT, YENEEA. In the original processing: Using reference gene primer amplification, nucleated cell counts were estimated. This table comes from immunoSEQ multiplex PCR, and its TCRdb copy is limited to in-frame clones, with some not included. That table is the source of V, J and clone size, and D and trimming were worked out from the DNA. The repertoire holds over 300,000 clones, with around 92% as singletons. Comments on this clone: The same CDR3 is also encoded by other DNA sequences in this sample.

The sequence was obtained from a man between 18 and 29 years old who had recovered from COVID-19. V and J are TRBV11-3 and TRBJ2-1; tentatively, D is TRBD1 (5 bases). Sequences were obtained from peripheral blood. The CDR3 DNA is TGTGCCAGCAGCTTAGATCAGGGCGGTTCGAGCTCCTACAATGAGCAGTTCTTC. It codes for CASSLDQGGSSSYNEQFF. Based on the CDR3 plus reference TRBV11-3 and TRBJ2-1, the full variable domain is EAGVVQSPRYKIIEKKQPVAFWCNPISGHNTLYWYLQNLGQGPELLIRYENEEAVDDSQLPKDRFSAERLKGVDSTLKIQPAELGDSAVYLCASSLDQGGSSSYNEQFFGPGTRLTVL.